This T cell receptor beta chain is from a study of blood T cell repertoires in COVID-19 (dated by TCRdb to between 2020 and 2021). Regarding the study in general: Samples covering the acute and convalescent phases of COVID-19 were provided by collaborators in the United States, Italy and Spain. The prospective study material was composed of cDNA or gDNA derived from T cells, B-cell-depleted T cells, or PBMCs. The dataset comprised deeply sampled blood TCRbeta repertoires from subjects exposed to, actively infected with, or recovered from COVID-19. A freely available public database, intended as a resource for researchers studying the immune response to SARS-CoV-2, is where the repertoires were released. The samples were drawn from the first 160 participants of the ongoing ImmuneRACE study and from over 950 subjects provided by 6 global collaborators. The sample metadata nearly always contained a de-identified subject ID, COVID-19 status, age in years and sex. Where available, HLA class I and class II types were obtained from metadata supplied by the sample provider rather than from assay-based typing. The paper as a whole reports these results and caveats: The amount of clinical and demographic metadata varied by source and participant and was provided uncurated.

Another Seattle source contributed samples from volunteer blood donors who had recovered from COVID-19. Each collaborating institution followed its own protocols to collect whole blood in K2EDTA tubes. For TCRbeta analysis, collaborators shipped samples in one of three forms: frozen whole blood, isolated PBMCs, or DNA extracted from either of those sample types. The immunoSEQ Assay, a bias-controlled multiplex PCR, was used to amplify TCRbeta CDR3 regions from genomic DNA. Turning to the authors' computational methods: Within the assay, amplification of reference gene primers was used to estimate how many nucleated cells each sample contained. Sequence reads were collapsed and filtered to measure the absolute abundance of every unique TCRbeta CDR3 rearrangement. Productive Simpson clonality was computed per sample as the square root of Simpson's diversity index over productive rearrangements. Sourced from immuneACCESS, this table was stored by TCRdb with only in-frame sequences that have V and J called. A share of the clones is absent; for the studies checked, an unresolved V gene accounts for under half, and the remainder has no known explanation. Clonal size and the V and J genes are those of that table, whereas D and trimming came from the DNA. A total of approximately 300,000 clones appear in this sample, roughly nine tenths of them only once. The ten most abundant clones make up roughly 2.4% of the sample.

As for this clone: Its antigen has not been determined. The record has no base qualities; no much larger clone is one base away.

Sequenced: peripheral blood. This sequence was found in a woman aged 50 to 65 who had recovered from COVID-19.

The sequence in DNA is TGTGCCAGCAGCTCCCCTCCCTCCTACGAGCAGTACTTC. It translates as CASSSPPSYEQYF. The sequence joins TRBV13 to TRBJ2-7; confidence is insufficient to name the D gene. From the cysteine through the phenylalanine, the CDR3 covers 13 amino acids. CDR3 DNA only is kept here, 39 bases in frame from base 1. The germline ends are 7 bases apart after V is trimmed by 4 bases and J by 0 bases. The germline V gene (reference sequence) gives CDR1 as PRHDT and CDR2 as FYEKMQ. The CDR3 plus the reference TRBV13 and TRBJ2-7 genes for the other parts give the full variable domain: AAGVIQSPRHLIKEKRETATLKCYPIPRHDTVYWYQQGPGQDPQFLISFYEKMQSDKGSIPDRFSAQQFSDYHSELNMSSLELGDSALYFCASSSPPSYEQYFGPGTRLTVT.